One sample yielded the 19 T cell receptor beta chains listed below, sequenced in a study of control samples from healthy donors and cancer patients. Measured with immunoSEQ multiplex PCR; TCRdb has only the in-frame clones, and not every one. The sample carries over 80,000 clones, around four fifths recorded once. Sequences were obtained from blood. Source of these receptors: a man aged 25 to 40 in good health.

This chain connects TRBV11-2 to TRBJ2-2, with D tentatively TRBD1 (5 bases). Trimming took off 6 bases at V and 2 bases at J, with 13 bases between the two ends. This CDR3 region has 15 residues. Germline V gene sequence: CDR1 SGHAT, CDR2 FQNNGV. The DNA for the CDR3 is TGTGCCAGCAGTTCGACCAGGGTAAACACCGGGGAGCTGTTTTTT. It is translated as CASSSTRVNTGELFF.

The V gene is TRBV7-9, the J gene TRBJ1-2; 7 nucleotides match TRBD1. V dropped 5 bases and J dropped 2; count of bases not matched to a gene: 5. The CDR3 sequence is 14 residues long. The germline gives CDR1 SEHNR, CDR2 FQNEAQ (reference sequence). The CDR3 sequence: CASSPGQNNYGYTF. The CDR3, as DNA: TGTGCCAGCAGCCCGGGACAGAACAACTATGGCTACACCTTC.

The chain combines TRBV30 with TRBJ2-2; perhaps TRBD2 as D (6 bases). CDR1 is GTSNPN and CDR2 is SVGIG in the germline V gene (reference sequence). V was clipped by 0 bases and J by 7 bases, with 6 bases between them. The length of the CDR3 is 12 residues. CDR3 coding DNA: TGTGCCTGGAGTGTCGGGGGCGGGGAGCTGTTTTTT. It specifies CAWSVGGGELFF.

The DNA of the CDR3 is TGTGCCAGCAGTCAAACAGGGGATCAGCCCCAGCATTTT. It yields the protein CASSQTGDQPQHF. V is TRBV12-3 or TRBV12-4 and J is TRBJ1-5, with 7 positions matching TRBD1. This CDR3 contains 13 residues. Trimming took 5 bases from V and 5 from J; bases not matched to a gene: 3.

This chain joins TRBV24-1 and TRBJ1-2; 10 bases map to TRBD1. Germline CDR1 reads KGHDR; CDR2 reads SFDVKD. The CDR3 has 19 residues. V shed 5 bases and J 2 bases; nucleotides not matched to a gene: 16. The CDR3 is CATSGGLGTGEGSNYGYTF. CDR3 sequence (DNA): TGTGCCACCAGTGGGGGATTAGGGACAGGGGAAGGTTCCAACTATGGCTACACCTTC.

This clone was recorded once. The chain joins TRBV2 to TRBJ1-1, with D unresolved. The CDR3 covers 13 residues. V lost 7 bases and J lost 4, with 13 bases in between. Germline CDR1 reads SNHLY; CDR2 reads FYNNEI. The CDR3 DNA sequence: TGTGCCAGCACTTGGGAGGGTATCACTGAAGCTTTCTTT. Protein: CASTWEGITEAFF.

The chain links TRBV19 to TRBJ2-7, with a weak D call TRBD1 (6 bases). This CDR3 spans 13 amino acids. The germline gives CDR1 LNHDA, CDR2 SQIVND (reference sequence). V was cut by 6 bases and J by 2 bases, with 11 bases left in between. The CDR3 DNA is TGTGCCAGTAGACCCCCAGGGGCCTACGAGCAGTACTTC. It codes for CASRPPGAYEQYF.

This clone has just one count. The rearrangement uses TRBV7-9 and TRBJ2-1; D possibly uses TRBD1 or TRBD2 (5 bases each). Trimming stripped 5 bases from V and 0 bases from J, with 11 bases between. CDR1 is SEHNR and CDR2 is FQNEAQ in the germline V gene (reference sequence). The CDR3 sequence is 15 residues long. The CDR3 region is CASSQRDLSYNEQFF. The CDR3 bases are TGTGCCAGCAGCCAACGGGACCTCTCCTACAATGAGCAGTTCTTC.

The J gene is TRBJ2-3, the V gene TRBV10-2; TRBD2 aligns across 8 bases. The germline gives CDR1 WSHSY, CDR2 SAAADI. The V gene end was trimmed by 7 bases and the J gene end by 4 bases; junction bases not matched to a gene: 13. The CDR3 has 16 amino acids. The CDR3 reads CASTRSGGVSPDTQYF. CDR3 nucleotides: TGCGCCAGCACCCGGAGCGGGGGCGTTAGTCCAGATACGCAGTATTTT.

The chain links TRBV10-1 to TRBJ1-1; D call uncertain. In germline, CDR1 is WNHNN, CDR2 SYGVQD (reference sequence). The CDR3 covers 12 residues. Trimming stripped 3 bases from V and 1 base from J, with 3 bases between. Written as DNA, the CDR3 is TGCGCCAGCAGTGATCCGAACACTGAAGCTTTCTTT. Amino acid sequence: CASSDPNTEAFF.

The chain carries TRBV9 and TRBJ1-6; D is unclear. With 4 bases removed from V and 16 bases from J, the gap between germline ends came to 9 bases. The CDR3 totals 10 residues. In germline, CDR1 is SGDLS, CDR2 YYNGEE. CDR3 region: CASSFRTLHF. The CDR3 DNA sequence: TGTGCCAGCAGCTTCCGGACGCTCCACTTT.

This clone was counted a few times. The V gene is TRBV5-5, the J gene TRBJ2-7; 9 bases match TRBD1. V was pared by 3 bases and J by 8 bases, with 3 bases of the junction left unmatched. CDR1 is SGHKS, CDR2 YYEKEE, per germline (reference sequence). The CDR3 has 12 amino acids. The DNA for the CDR3 is TGTGCCAGCAGCTGGGACAGGGTGAAGCAGTACTTC. This translates into CASSWDRVKQYF.

The chain couples TRBV11-2 to TRBJ2-7; D could derive from TRBD1 or TRBD2 (5 bases each). Trimming took 4 bases from V and 4 from J, leaving 14 bases between them. Germline-derived CDR1 and CDR2 are SGHAT and FQNNGV. The CDR3 is made up of 14 amino acids. The CDR3 DNA reads as TGTGCCAGCAGCTCTGGGGTTGGGGGATACGAGCAGTACTTC. Translating it yields CASSSGVGGYEQYF.

The chain combines TRBV9 with TRBJ2-1; the D gene could be TRBD1 or TRBD2 (10 bases each). The CDR3 length is 20 residues. Trimming shortened V by 4 bases and J by 5 bases, and 31 bases separated the two germline ends. Germline V gene sequence: CDR1 SGDLS, CDR2 YYNGEE. The CDR3, as DNA: TGTGCCAGCAGCTTTATTGGGACAGGGGCTCAGCGGGGGGGAAACAATGAGCAGTTCTTC. It encodes CASSFIGTGAQRGGNNEQFF. The entire variable domain, with the rest obtained from reference TRBV9 and TRBJ2-1, is as follows: DSGVTQTPKHLITATGQRVTLRCSPRSGDLSVYWYQQSLDQGLQFLIQYYNGEERAKGNILERFSAQQFPDLHSELNLSSLELGDSALYFCASSFIGTGAQRGGNNEQFFGPGTRLTVL.

The V and J genes are TRBV7-8 and TRBJ1-5; D remains unclear. Germline CDR1 and CDR2: SGHVS and FQNEAQ. This CDR3 contains 16 residues. The V gene lost 1 base and the J gene lost 6 bases, with 16 bases spanning the gap. In DNA, the CDR3 is TGTGCCAGCAGCTTAGGATTCCTGGAATCAAGTCAGCCCCAGCATTTT. Encoded protein: CASSLGFLESSQPQHF. The full variable domain, completed using reference TRBV7-8 and TRBJ1-5, is GAGVSQSPRYKVAKRGQDVALRCDPISGHVSLFWYQQALGQGPEFLTYFQNEAQLDKSGLPSDRFFAERPEGSVSTLKIQRTQQEDSAVYLCASSLGFLESSQPQHFGDGTRLSIL.

This chain joins TRBV7-9 and TRBJ1-2; no clear D. CDR1 and CDR2 (germline): SEHNR, FQNEAQ (reference sequence). This CDR3 contains 14 residues. V shed 3 bases and J shed 0 bases, with 8 bases lying between them. The CDR3 here is CASSFGRSNYGYTF. The CDR3 DNA reads as TGTGCCAGCAGCTTCGGGCGATCTAACTATGGCTACACCTTC.

Note on this clone: At one end, the junction sequence differs from germline, possibly due to a read error. The chain has TRBV5-1 and TRBJ1-2, with D perhaps matching TRBD1 (6 bases). Per the germline V gene, CDR1 is SGHRS and CDR2 is YFSETQ. There are 14 residues in the CDR3. CDR3 coding DNA: TGCGCCAGCAGTTTGGAGTGGGCAGGGGTAGGCTACACCTTC. This encodes CASSLEWAGVGYTF.

V and J are TRBV4-2 and TRBJ2-7, with TRBD1 matching 7 bases. The CDR3 loop spans 15 amino acids. J was trimmed by 4 bases and V by 0 bases; bases with no gene match: 6. From germline, CDR1 is LGHNA and CDR2 YNFKEQ. The CDR3 coding sequence is TGTGCCAGCAGCCAAGAGAGGGGGCCCGGTTACGAGCAGTACTTC. Translating gives CASSQERGPGYEQYF.

This chain joins TRBV24-1 and TRBJ1-5; D gene unclear. Trimming stripped 0 bases from V and 3 bases from J, with 5 bases between. The CDR3 runs 14 residues. Germline assignment: CDR1 KGHDR and CDR2 SFDVKD. CDR3: CATSDLYVNQPQHF. The CDR3 bases are TGTGCCACCAGTGATTTGTATGTCAATCAGCCCCAGCATTTT.